The clone carrying this TCR beta chain was observed at least ten times. The data are from a study of T cells in Graves' hyperthyroidism and ophthalmopathy. Study-level information: Peripheral blood was collected at initial diagnosis, before any treatment.

Germline loops: CDR1 LNHDA, CDR2 SQIVND (reference sequence). After removal of 5 bases from V and 4 bases from J, the junction contained 11 bases not matched to a gene. CDR3 length equals 16 residues. RNA transcripts provided the source from which TCR beta CDR3 regions were amplified. Researchers ran a first-round RT-PCR on the TCR CDR3 using the HTBI primer set. TCRdb called the multiplex PCR reads again in MiXCR, with one record for every CDR3 protein. Of a few hundred thousand distinct CDR3 sequences in the sample, approximately 25% were seen once. The specimen was blood. This clonotype was obtained from a man in his forties or fifties with Graves' hyperthyroidism. This chain connects TRBV19 to TRBJ2-7, with 10 nucleotides matching TRBD1. CDR3 loop: CASSAGQGTARYEQYF. CDR3 DNA: TGTGCCAGTAGTGCGGGACAGGGGACAGCTCGGTACGAGCAGTACTTC.